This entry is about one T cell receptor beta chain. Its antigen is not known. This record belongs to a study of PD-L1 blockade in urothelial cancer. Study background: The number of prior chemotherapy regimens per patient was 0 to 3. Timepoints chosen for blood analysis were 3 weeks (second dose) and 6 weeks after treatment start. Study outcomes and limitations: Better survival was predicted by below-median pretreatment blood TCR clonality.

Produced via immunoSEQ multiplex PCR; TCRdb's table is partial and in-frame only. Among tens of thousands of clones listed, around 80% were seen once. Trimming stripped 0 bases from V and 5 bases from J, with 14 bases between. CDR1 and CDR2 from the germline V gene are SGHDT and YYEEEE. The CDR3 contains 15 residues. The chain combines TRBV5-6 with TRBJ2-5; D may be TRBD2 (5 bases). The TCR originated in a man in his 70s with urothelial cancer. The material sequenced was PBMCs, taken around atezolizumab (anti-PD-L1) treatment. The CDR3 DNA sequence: TGTGCCAGCAGCTTGGGTCTAGCAGTTGTGGAGACCCAGTACTTC. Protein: CASSLGLAVVETQYF.